This T cell receptor (beta chain) is drawn from a study of Graves' ophthalmopathy and Graves' hyperthyroidism (dated by TCRdb to 2017 to 2018). Study-level background: Peripheral blood was collected at initial diagnosis, before any treatment. T-cell repertoires of thyroid tissue and blood were compared in six hyperthyroidism patients. In total, 135 blood samples were TCR-sequenced: approximately 42 ophthalmopathy, 80 or so hyperthyroidism and roughly 17 hyperthyroidism-to-ophthalmopathy patients. To explore V-J signatures distinguishing ophthalmopathy from hyperthyroidism, a discovery set of around 97 patients (about 44 ophthalmopathy, roughly 56 stable hyperthyroidism) was enrolled. The independent validation cohort included under 20 hyperthyroidism patients plus 17 patients who later progressed from hyperthyroidism to ophthalmopathy. TCR beta repertoire signatures were used to distinguish Graves' ophthalmopathy from Graves' hyperthyroidism and to predict progression to ophthalmopathy. Following sample collection, hyperthyroidism patients were given methimazole at a starting dose of 30 mg daily, and ophthalmopathy patients were given high-dose intravenous methylprednisolone. Study-level results and caveats: No statistical method was used to predetermine the sample size, and group allocation was not hidden from the investigators. In cross-validation, the 13-signature model distinguished ophthalmopathy from stable hyperthyroidism with approximately 90% sensitivity and around 81% specificity, and in the test set the corresponding values were roughly 80% and 76%. Most of the expanded thyroid clonotypes with a frequency above 0.001 were also detected in blood, and it was suggested that the thyroid immune response may be reflected by blood repertoires. In validation, the model predicted ophthalmopathy progression with more than 70% sensitivity and approximately 78% specificity; around twelve predicted patients were CT-confirmed with GO in a median of about 6.1 months.

For repertoire sequencing, TCR beta CDR3 regions were amplified from RNA transcripts. The first round of RT-PCR was done with HTBI primers and the Qiagen OneStep RT-PCR kit, and was followed by a second round of multiplex PCR, then size selection and purification. Libraries were sequenced on an Illumina HiSeq2000 using paired-end 100 bp reads. The paper's data handling went like this. SOAPnuke was used to process the reads, throwing out any read that had adapters, had uncalled bases, had a mean Phred below 15, or lacked an exact constant-primer or identifier match. High-quality paired reads were merged with COPE v1.2.5. Each unique nucleotide sequence was defined as a clonotype, and clonotypes were aligned to IMGT TRB V, D and J references with MiTCR v1.1. The analysis was limited to V-J combinations with a frequency above 0.0001, which together covered 98% to 99.2% of repertoires. For each V-J combination, a TCR clonal expansion and chaos score was defined as F50 clonal expansion divided by the chaos observed in the TCRdist matrix. Features were reduced by Welch's t-statistics and random forest to some 13 V-J combinations, which fed a naive Bayes classifier. The Morisita-Horn index was used to measure how similar the thyroid and blood repertoires were. TCRdb reanalyzed the raw reads on its own, using fastp at Q25 for trimming and MiXCR for clone calling, and kept in-frame beta chains. Identical CDR3 proteins give one entry, which carries the most common genes and DNA. TCRdb's processing, not the authors', yielded these V and J calls. Here the sample has approximately 330,000 distinct CDR3 sequences; roughly 17% occur a single time. The ten most abundant clones make up more than 9% of the sample.

This clonotype was counted at least ten times. Its antigen is not yet known. Per-nucleotide qualities are absent, and no much larger clonotype sits a single base away. Ophthalmopathy patients had moderately to severely active disease, Clinical Activity Score of at least 3, NOSPECS grade of at least 4, and disease duration under 3 months. Patients with other autoimmune diseases, uncontrolled infections, pregnancy or lactation were excluded from the study. Diagnosis relied on clinical symptoms, serum thyroxine, TRAb, thyroid ultrasound and orbital computed tomography. PBMCs were isolated from more than 8 ml of fresh peripheral blood by Ficoll-Paque density gradient centrifugation. Total RNA was extracted using Trizol reagent, and RNA quality was checked on an Agilent 2100 Bioanalyzer. The cysteine opens and the phenylalanine closes a CDR3 of 14 amino acids. Only the CDR3 region is kept as DNA, spanning 42 bases read in frame from base 1. Germline trimming: 3 bases from V, 2 bases from J; junction bases outside gene matches: 2. The germline V gene (reference sequence) specifies LNHNV as CDR1 and YYDKDF as CDR2.

The sequence was obtained from an adult man with Graves' ophthalmopathy. The sequencing input was peripheral blood. The rearrangement joined TRBV15 to TRBJ2-7, with TRBD2 matching 9 junction bases. The nucleotide sequence reads TGTGCCACCAGCAGGGTAGCGGGGGCCTACGAGCAGTACTTC. This encodes CATSRVAGAYEQYF.